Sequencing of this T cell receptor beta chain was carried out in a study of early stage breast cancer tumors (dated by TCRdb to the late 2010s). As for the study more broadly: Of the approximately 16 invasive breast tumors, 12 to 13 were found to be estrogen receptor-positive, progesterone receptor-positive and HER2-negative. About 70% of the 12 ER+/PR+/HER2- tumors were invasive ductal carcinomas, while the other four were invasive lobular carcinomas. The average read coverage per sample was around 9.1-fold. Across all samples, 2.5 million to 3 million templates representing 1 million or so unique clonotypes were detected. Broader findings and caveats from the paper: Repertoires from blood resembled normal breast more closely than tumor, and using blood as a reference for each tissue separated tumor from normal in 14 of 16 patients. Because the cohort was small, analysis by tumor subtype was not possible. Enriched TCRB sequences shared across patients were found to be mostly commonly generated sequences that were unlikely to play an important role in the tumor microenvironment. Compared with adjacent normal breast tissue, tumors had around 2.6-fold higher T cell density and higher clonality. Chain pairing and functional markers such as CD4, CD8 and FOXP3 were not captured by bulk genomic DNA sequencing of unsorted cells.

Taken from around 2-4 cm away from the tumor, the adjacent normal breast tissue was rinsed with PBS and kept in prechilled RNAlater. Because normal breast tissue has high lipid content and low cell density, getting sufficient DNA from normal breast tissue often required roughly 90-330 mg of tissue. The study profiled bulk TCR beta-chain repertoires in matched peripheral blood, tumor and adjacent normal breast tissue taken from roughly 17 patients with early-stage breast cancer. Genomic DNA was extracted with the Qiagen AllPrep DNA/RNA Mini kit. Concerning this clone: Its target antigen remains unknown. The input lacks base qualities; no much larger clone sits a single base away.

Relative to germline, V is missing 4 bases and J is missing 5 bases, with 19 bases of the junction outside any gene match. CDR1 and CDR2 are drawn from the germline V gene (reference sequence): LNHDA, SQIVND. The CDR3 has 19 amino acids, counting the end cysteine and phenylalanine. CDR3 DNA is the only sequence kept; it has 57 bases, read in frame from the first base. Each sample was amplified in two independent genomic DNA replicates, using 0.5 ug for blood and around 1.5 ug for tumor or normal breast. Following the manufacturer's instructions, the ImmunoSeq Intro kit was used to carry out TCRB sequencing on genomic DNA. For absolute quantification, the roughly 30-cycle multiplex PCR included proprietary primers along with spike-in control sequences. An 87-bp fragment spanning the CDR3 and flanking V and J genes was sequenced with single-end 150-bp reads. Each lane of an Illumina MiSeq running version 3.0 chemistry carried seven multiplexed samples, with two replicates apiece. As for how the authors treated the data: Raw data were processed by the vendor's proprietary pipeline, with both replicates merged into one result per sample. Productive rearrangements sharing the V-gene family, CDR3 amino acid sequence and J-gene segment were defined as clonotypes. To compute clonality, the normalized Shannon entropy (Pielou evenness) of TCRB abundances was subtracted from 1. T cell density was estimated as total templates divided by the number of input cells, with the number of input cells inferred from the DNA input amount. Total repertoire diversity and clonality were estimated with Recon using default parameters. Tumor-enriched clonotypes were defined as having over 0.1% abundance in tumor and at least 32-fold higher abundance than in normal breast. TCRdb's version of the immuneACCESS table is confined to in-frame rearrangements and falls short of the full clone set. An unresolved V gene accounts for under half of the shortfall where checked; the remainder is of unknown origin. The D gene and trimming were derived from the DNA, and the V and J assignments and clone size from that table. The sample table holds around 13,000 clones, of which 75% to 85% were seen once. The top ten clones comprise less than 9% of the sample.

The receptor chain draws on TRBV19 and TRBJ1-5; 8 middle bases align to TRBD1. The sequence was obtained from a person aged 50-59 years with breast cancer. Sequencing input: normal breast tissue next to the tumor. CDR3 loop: CASSTEVPGQVWQHQPQHF. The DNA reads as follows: TGTGCCAGTAGTACCGAAGTCCCGGGACAGGTTTGGCAGCATCAGCCCCAGCATTTT.